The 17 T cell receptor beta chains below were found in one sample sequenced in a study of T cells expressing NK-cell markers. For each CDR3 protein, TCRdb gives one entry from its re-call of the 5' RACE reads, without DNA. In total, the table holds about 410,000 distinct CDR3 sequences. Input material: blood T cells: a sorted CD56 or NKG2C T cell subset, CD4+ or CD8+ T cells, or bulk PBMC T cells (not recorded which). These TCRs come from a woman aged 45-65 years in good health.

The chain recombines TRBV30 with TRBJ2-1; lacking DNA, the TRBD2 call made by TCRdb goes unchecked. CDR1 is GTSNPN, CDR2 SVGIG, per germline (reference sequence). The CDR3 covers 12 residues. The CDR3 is CAWSLQTGEQFF.

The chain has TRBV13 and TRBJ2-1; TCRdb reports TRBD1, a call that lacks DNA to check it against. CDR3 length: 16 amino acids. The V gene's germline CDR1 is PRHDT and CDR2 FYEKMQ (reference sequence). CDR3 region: CASSLPPLGGGNEQFF.

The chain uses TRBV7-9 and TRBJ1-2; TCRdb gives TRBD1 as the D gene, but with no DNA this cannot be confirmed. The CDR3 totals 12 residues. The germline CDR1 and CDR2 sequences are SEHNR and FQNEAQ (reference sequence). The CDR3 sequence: CASSTGTARYTF.

The CDR3: CASSDLAGGPDTQYF. The chain combines TRBV6-4 with TRBJ2-3; TCRdb indicates TRBD2, and absent DNA this call remains unverified. CDR3 size: 15 residues. Germline V lookup: CDR1 MRHNA, CDR2 SNTAGT.

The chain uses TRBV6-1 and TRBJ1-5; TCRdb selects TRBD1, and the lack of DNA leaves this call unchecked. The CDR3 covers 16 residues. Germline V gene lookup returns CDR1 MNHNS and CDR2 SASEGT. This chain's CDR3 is CASSPPGQGKVQPQHF.

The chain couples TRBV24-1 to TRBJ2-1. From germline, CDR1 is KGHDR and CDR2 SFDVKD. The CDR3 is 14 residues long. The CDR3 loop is CATSGSRWDNEQFF.

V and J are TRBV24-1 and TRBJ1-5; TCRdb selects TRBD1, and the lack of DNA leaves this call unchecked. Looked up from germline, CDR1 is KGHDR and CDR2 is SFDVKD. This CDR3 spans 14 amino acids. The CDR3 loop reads CATSEGGADQPQHF.

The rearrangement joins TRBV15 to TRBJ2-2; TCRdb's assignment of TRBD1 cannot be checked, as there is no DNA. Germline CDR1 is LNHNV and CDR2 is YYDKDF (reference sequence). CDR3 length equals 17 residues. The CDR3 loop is CATSRALTGALGGELFF. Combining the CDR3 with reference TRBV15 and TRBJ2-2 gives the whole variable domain DAMVIQNPRYQVTQFGKPVTLSCSQTLNHNVMYWYQQKSSQAPKLLFHYYDKDFNNEADTPDNFQSRRPNTSFCFLDIRSPGLGDTAMYLCATSRALTGALGGELFFGEGSRLTVL.

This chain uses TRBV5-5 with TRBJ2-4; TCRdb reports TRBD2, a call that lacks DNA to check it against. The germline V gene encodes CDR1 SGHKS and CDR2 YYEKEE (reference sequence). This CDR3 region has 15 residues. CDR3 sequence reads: CASSLYGEAKNIQYF.

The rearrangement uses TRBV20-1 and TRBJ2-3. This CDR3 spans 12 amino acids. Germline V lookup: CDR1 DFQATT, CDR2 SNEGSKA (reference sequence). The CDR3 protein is CSASKGTDTQYF.

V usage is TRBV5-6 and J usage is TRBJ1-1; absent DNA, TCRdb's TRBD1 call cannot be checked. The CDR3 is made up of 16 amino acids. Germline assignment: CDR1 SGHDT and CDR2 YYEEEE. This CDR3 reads CASSESYGGGGTEAFF. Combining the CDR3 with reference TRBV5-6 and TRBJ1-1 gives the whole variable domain DAGVTQSPTHLIKTRGQQVTLRCSPKSGHDTVSWYQQALGQGPQFIFQYYEEEERQRGNFPDRFSGHQFPNYSSELNVNALLLGDSALYLCASSESYGGGGTEAFFGQGTRLTVV.

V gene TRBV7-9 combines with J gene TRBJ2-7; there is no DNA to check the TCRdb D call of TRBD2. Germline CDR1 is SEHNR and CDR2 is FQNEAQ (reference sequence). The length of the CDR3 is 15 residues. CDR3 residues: CASSSPLLAGKEQYF. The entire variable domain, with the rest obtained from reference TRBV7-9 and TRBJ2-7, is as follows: DTGVSQNPRHKITKRGQNVTFRCDPISEHNRLYWYRQTLGQGPEFLTYFQNEAQLEKSRLLSDRFSAERPKGSFSTLEIQRTEQGDSAMYLCASSSPLLAGKEQYFGPGTRLTVT.

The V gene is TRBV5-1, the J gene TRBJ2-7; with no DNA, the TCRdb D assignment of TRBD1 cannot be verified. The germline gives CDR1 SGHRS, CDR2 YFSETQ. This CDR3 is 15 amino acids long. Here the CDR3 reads CASSLAGANSYEQYF.

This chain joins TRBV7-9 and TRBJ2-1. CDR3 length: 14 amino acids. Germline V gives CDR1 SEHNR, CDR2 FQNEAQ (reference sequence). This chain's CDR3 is CASSPTAVDNEQFF.

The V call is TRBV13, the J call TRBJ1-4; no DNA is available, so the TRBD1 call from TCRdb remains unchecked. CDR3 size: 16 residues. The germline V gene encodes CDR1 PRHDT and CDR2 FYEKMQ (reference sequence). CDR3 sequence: CASSLGTAATNEKLFF. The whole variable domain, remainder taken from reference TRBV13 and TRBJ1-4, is AAGVIQSPRHLIKEKRETATLKCYPIPRHDTVYWYQQGPGQDPQFLISFYEKMQSDKGSIPDRFSAQQFSDYHSELNMSSLELGDSALYFCASSLGTAATNEKLFFGSGTQLSVL.

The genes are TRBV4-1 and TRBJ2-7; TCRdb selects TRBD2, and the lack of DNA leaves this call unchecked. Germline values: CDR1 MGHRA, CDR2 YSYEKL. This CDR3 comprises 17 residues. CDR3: CASSQVMTSFSSYEQYF.

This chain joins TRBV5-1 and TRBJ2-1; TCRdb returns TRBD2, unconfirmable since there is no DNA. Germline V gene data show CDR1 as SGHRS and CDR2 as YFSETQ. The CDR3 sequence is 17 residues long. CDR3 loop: CASSLTGTSSTFNEQFF.